Each of the 3 T cell receptor beta chains below was sequenced from the same sample in a study of regulatory T cells in long-lasting Graves disease. Sequencing libraries for TCR beta were prepared with iRepertoire HTBI primers and Arm-PCR of CDR3 regions. TCRdb re-called the multiplex PCR reads through MiXCR, storing one row per CDR3 protein. The sample has nearly 350,000 distinct CDR3 sequences; roughly a fifth are singletons. Time point here: persistent/refractory GD, antithyroid drugs over 5 years with positive TRAb. Scientists built the TCR library using RNA that was extracted from PBMCs. Sequenced here: peripheral blood mononuclear cells (PBMCs), sampled when the disease was refractory, from a patient treated with antithyroid drugs. Receptor source: a female donor with Graves disease.

The chain uses TRBV30 and TRBJ1-3; D gene unclear. This CDR3 region has 15 residues. Per the germline V gene, CDR1 is GTSNPN and CDR2 is SVGIG (reference sequence). V was shortened by 0 bases and J by 7 bases, with 16 bases between the two germline ends. The CDR3, as DNA: TGTGCCTGGAGTGTACGTAACACCCAAGGGAACACCATATATTTT. Its translation is CAWSVRNTQGNTIYF.

The rearrangement joins TRBV7-2 to TRBJ2-1; TRBD1 is a possible D gene (6 bases). V was pared by 1 base and J by 6 bases, with 7 bases between. The CDR3 totals 13 residues. Germline V gives CDR1 SGHTA, CDR2 FQGNSA. The CDR3 reads CASSLDRANEQFF. The CDR3 DNA reads TGTGCCAGCAGCTTAGACAGGGCCAATGAGCAGTTCTTC.

The rearrangement joins TRBV19 to TRBJ1-1; maybe TRBD1 (6 bases). The germline V gene encodes CDR1 LNHDA and CDR2 SQIVND (reference sequence). V was clipped by 6 bases and J by 0 bases, with 14 bases between them. The CDR3 consists of 15 residues. CDR3 DNA: TGTGCCAGTAGGGCCCCCGACAGGTTGAACACTGAAGCTTTCTTT. Translated, it gives CASRAPDRLNTEAFF. Complete variable domain (other parts from reference TRBV19 and TRBJ1-1): DGGITQSPKYLFRKEGQNVTLSCEQNLNHDAMYWYRQDPGQGLRLIYYSQIVNDFQKGDIAEGYSVSREKKESFPLTVTSAQKNPTAFYLCASRAPDRLNTEAFFGQGTRLTVV.